Following are 20 T cell receptor beta chains from one sample sequenced in a study of blood T cell repertoires in COVID-19. Using immunoSEQ multiplex PCR, the repertoire was profiled, and TCRdb retains in-frame clones only, with some absent. This sample has about 120,000 clones; roughly 87% occur once, and the top ten carry about 11%. Material for sequencing was peripheral blood. The receptors come from a man aged 80 or over with acute or convalescent COVID-19.

This clone has a single count. The genes are TRBV9 and TRBJ1-2; D ambiguous. The V gene lost 0 bases and the J gene lost 2 bases, with 5 bases spanning the gap. There are 13 residues in the CDR3. CDR1 is SGDLS and CDR2 is YYNGEE in the germline V gene. CDR3 DNA sequence: TGTGCCAGCAGCGTAGCAGAAAACTATGGCTACACCTTC. Its translation is CASSVAENYGYTF. Full variable domain (rest looked up from reference TRBV9 and TRBJ1-2): DSGVTQTPKHLITATGQRVTLRCSPRSGDLSVYWYQQSLDQGLQFLIQYYNGEERAKGNILERFSAQQFPDLHSELNLSSLELGDSALYFCASSVAENYGYTFGSGTRLTVV.

The chain is built from TRBV7-2 and TRBJ1-6; D remains ambiguous. The V and J ends lost 1 base and 4 bases respectively, with 8 bases between them. The CDR3 runs 15 residues. CDR1 and CDR2 (germline): SGHTA, FQGNSA. In DNA, the CDR3 is TGTGCCAGCAGCTTAGAAGTGGCTTATAATTCACCCCTCCACTTT. Translating it yields CASSLEVAYNSPLHF.

The chain employs TRBV20-1 and TRBJ1-2; a possible D gene is TRBD1 (5 bases). The V gene's germline CDR1 is DFQATT and CDR2 SNEGSKA (reference sequence). This CDR3 contains 14 residues. Trimming removed 3 bases from V and 2 bases from J, with 13 bases in between. Written as DNA, the CDR3 is TGCAGTGCTAGTCAATCGGGGGAGAACTATGGCTACACCTTC. It translates to CSASQSGENYGYTF.

The V and J genes are TRBV6-5 and TRBJ2-7, with D unclear. Germline V lookup: CDR1 MNHEY, CDR2 SVGAGI. The CDR3 is made up of 15 amino acids. The V gene lost 2 bases and the J gene lost 3 bases, with 14 bases spanning the gap. In DNA, the CDR3 is TGTGCCAGCAGTTACCAAAACGCACCTAACTACGAGCAGTACTTC. It yields the protein CASSYQNAPNYEQYF.

This clone was seen a few times. This chain uses TRBV5-1 with TRBJ2-7; D is perhaps TRBD2 (6 bases). The CDR3 loop spans 15 amino acids. V lost 5 bases and J lost 3, with 18 bases in between. Per germline, CDR1 SGHRS and CDR2 YFSETQ. CDR3 loop: CASSRFGDSGYEQYF. The CDR3 DNA sequence: TGCGCCAGCAGTAGGTTCGGGGATAGCGGCTACGAGCAGTACTTC.

The rearrangement links TRBV11-2 to TRBJ2-7; 11 nucleotides match TRBD2. V shed 6 bases and J 5 bases; nucleotides not matched to a gene: 9. Per germline, CDR1 SGHAT and CDR2 FQNNGV. The CDR3 covers 15 residues. The CDR3 loop reads CASRTSGGSGNEQYF. CDR3 coding DNA: TGTGCCAGCAGAACTAGCGGGGGCTCGGGGAACGAGCAGTACTTC.

The chain carries TRBV18 and TRBJ2-1; possible D gene TRBD1, 5 bases. The CDR3 is made up of 12 amino acids. Between the trimmed V and J ends, which lost 4 bases and 7 bases, there was a span of 8 bases. Germline V gene lookup returns CDR1 KGHSH and CDR2 LQKENI. CDR3 in DNA: TGTGCCAGCTCACTAACAGGTAATGAGCAGTTCTTC. Its translation is CASSLTGNEQFF.

The table lists this clone with a count of one. This rearrangement joins TRBV6-5 to TRBJ1-3; D is undetermined. Trimming left V 6 bases short and J 2 bases short, with 8 bases between. The germline V gene has CDR1 MNHEY and CDR2 SVGAGI. The CDR3 consists of 13 residues. CDR3 region: CASRRETGNTIYF. CDR3 bases: TGTGCCAGCAGGAGGGAAACTGGAAACACCATATATTTT.

This clone was observed once. This chain joins TRBV7-2 and TRBJ1-4; 7 bases align to TRBD1. Germline V lookup: CDR1 SGHTA, CDR2 FQGNSA. The CDR3 is 15 residues long. V shed 5 bases, J shed 7 bases, and the junction held 10 bases outside the gene matches. The CDR3 here is CASSQGGQASEKLFF. The CDR3 nucleotides are TGTGCCAGCAGCCAAGGCGGACAGGCAAGTGAAAAACTGTTTTTT.

This rearrangement joins TRBV25-1 to TRBJ1-1, with 10 positions matching TRBD1. CDR1 and CDR2 (germline): MGHDK, SYGVNS. With 6 bases clipped from V and 2 bases from J, the junction kept 3 bases outside the gene matches. This CDR3 region has 14 residues. The CDR3 reads CASRGTGANTEAFF. CDR3 in DNA: TGTGCCAGCAGGGGGACAGGGGCTAACACTGAAGCTTTCTTT.

The chain combines TRBV10-2 with TRBJ1-1; TRBD1 matches at 7 bases. V lost 4 bases, J lost 5 bases, and 1 base stayed unmatched. Germline loops: CDR1 WSHSY, CDR2 SAAADI. CDR3 length equals 12 residues. CDR3 residues: CASSATGTEAFF. In nucleotides, the CDR3 is TGCGCCAGCAGTGCGACAGGGACTGAAGCTTTCTTT.

The V gene is TRBV5-1, the J gene TRBJ2-7; 7 bases fit TRBD2. In germline, CDR1 is SGHRS, CDR2 YFSETQ. V lost 6 bases to trimming and J lost 3 bases; unmatched junction nucleotides: 12. This CDR3 comprises 15 residues. DNA of the CDR3: TGCGCCAGCAACTCTGGGGCTAGCGGTTACTACGAGCAGTACTTC. Translation: CASNSGASGYYEQYF.

The J gene is TRBJ2-5, the V gene TRBV11-1; weak D call: TRBD1 (6 bases). The CDR3 loop spans 15 amino acids. V lost 3 bases, J lost 1 base, and 12 bases lay in between. The germline V gene encodes CDR1 SGHAT and CDR2 FQDESV (reference sequence). CDR3 nucleotides: TGTGCCAGCAGCTTCCACCAGGGGAGCCAAGAGACCCAGTACTTC. Translation: CASSFHQGSQETQYF.

This clone was recorded a few times. The chain joins TRBV7-9 to TRBJ2-7; the match to TRBD1 covers 9 bases. V was pared by 6 bases and J by 4 bases, with 10 bases of the junction left unmatched. The CDR3 is 15 amino acids. The germline CDR1 and CDR2 sequences are SEHNR and FQNEAQ (reference sequence). Here the CDR3 reads CASSPQTGGGYEQYF. The CDR3 DNA is TGTGCCAGCAGTCCTCAGACAGGGGGAGGATACGAGCAGTACTTC.

This chain joins TRBV27 and TRBJ1-5; TRBD1 aligns across 8 bases. The CDR3 spans 16 residues. Losses at the gene ends were 6 bases for V and 4 bases for J; bases not matched to a gene: 11. The germline gives CDR1 MNHEY, CDR2 SMNVEV (reference sequence). CDR3 protein: CASRGIRTGQNQPQHF. The CDR3 DNA reads as TGTGCCAGCAGGGGGATTAGGACAGGGCAAAATCAGCCCCAGCATTTT.

The chain is built from TRBV7-2 and TRBJ2-1, with 7 bases fitting TRBD1. This CDR3 comprises 15 residues. Germline lookup yields CDR1 SGHTA and CDR2 FQGNSA. Trimming took 1 base from V and 5 from J; bases not matched to a gene: 5. CDR3 sequence reads: CASSLGPGQNNEQFF. The DNA for the CDR3 is TGTGCCAGCAGCTTAGGTCCGGGACAGAACAATGAGCAGTTCTTC.

The chain uses TRBV11-2 and TRBJ2-7; TRBD2 might be the D (6 bases). V was pared by 0 bases and J by 1 base, with 22 bases between. This CDR3 is 19 amino acids long. The germline gives CDR1 SGHAT, CDR2 FQNNGV. The CDR3 loop is CASSLDLGLAGTDSYEQYF. The CDR3 DNA reads TGTGCCAGCAGCTTAGATCTTGGTCTCGCGGGGACCGATTCCTACGAGCAGTACTTC.

V usage is TRBV28 and J usage is TRBJ2-1, with D possibly being TRBD1 (5 bases). Germline values: CDR1 MDHEN, CDR2 SYDVKM. V lost 7 bases and J 13 bases, leaving 17 bases between the germline ends. CDR3 length: 12 residues. CDR3: CASTLSQGRQFF. For the CDR3, the DNA is TGTGCCAGCACCCTTAGCCAGGGAAGACAGTTCTTC.

The V gene is TRBV4-2, the J gene TRBJ2-1, with D perhaps TRBD2 (5 bases). The CDR3 is made up of 16 amino acids. The V gene lost 0 bases and the J gene lost 5 bases, with 14 bases spanning the gap. CDR1 and CDR2 from the germline V gene are LGHNA and YNFKEQ. The CDR3 DNA reads as TGTGCCAGCAGCCAAGACTCCAGCGGTAAAAACAATGAGCAGTTCTTC. This encodes CASSQDSSGKNNEQFF.

This clone was detected only a few times. CDR3: CASSLDRDRSTDTQYF. In DNA form, the CDR3 reads TGTGCCAGCAGCTTAGACCGGGACAGGTCCACAGATACGCAGTATTTT. This chain uses TRBV7-8 with TRBJ2-3, with 8 bases aligning to TRBD1. This CDR3 has 16 amino acids. J lost 2 bases, V lost 1 base, and 5 bases had no gene match. Per germline, CDR1 SGHVS and CDR2 FQNEAQ.